This T cell receptor beta chain is from a study of beta chain features in type 1 diabetes. Every isolated RNA sample was fully reverse transcribed, so sequencing captured expressed TCRB transcripts. The data were produced by immunoSEQ multiplex PCR, yet TCRdb's version contains in-frame clones alone and is incomplete. The sample holds almost 350,000 clones, approximately 8.2% seen once. V gave up 1 base and J gave up 5 bases, with 8 bases separating them. The CDR3 spans 13 residues. The V gene's germline CDR1 is MNHNY and CDR2 SVGAGI (reference sequence). The sequencing input was central memory CD4+ T cells from blood. This sequence originates from a woman younger than 30 in good health. The chain joins TRBV6-6 to TRBJ2-5; D uncertain. The CDR3 loop is CASSYFEVETQYF. CDR3 sequence (DNA): TGTGCCAGCAGTTACTTTGAGGTCGAGACCCAGTACTTC.